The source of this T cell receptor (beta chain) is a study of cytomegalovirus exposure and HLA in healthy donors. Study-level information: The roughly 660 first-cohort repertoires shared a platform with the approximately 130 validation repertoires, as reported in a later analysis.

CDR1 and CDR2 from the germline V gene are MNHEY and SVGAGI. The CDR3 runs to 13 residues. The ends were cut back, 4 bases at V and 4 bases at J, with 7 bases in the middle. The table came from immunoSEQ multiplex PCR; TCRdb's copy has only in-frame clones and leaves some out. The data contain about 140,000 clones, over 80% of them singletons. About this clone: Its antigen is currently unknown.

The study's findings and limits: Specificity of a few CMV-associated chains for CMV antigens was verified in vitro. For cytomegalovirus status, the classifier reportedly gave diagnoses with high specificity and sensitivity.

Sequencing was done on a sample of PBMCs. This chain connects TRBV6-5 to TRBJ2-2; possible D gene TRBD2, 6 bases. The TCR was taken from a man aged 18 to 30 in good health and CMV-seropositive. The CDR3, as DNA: TGTGCCAGCAGTTTCGGGAGCACCGGGGAGCTGTTTTTT. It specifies CASSFGSTGELFF.